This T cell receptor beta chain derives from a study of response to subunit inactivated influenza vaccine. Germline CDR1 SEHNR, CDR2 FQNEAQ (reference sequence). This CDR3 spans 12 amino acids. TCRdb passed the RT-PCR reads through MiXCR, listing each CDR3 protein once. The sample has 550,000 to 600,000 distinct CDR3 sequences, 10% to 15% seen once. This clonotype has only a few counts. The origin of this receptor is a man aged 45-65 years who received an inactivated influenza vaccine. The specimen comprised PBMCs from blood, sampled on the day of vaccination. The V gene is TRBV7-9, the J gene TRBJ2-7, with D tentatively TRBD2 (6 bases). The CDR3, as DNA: TGTGCTTGTGGAGGGTCTTCCTACGAGCAGTACTTC. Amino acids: CACGGSSYEQYF.